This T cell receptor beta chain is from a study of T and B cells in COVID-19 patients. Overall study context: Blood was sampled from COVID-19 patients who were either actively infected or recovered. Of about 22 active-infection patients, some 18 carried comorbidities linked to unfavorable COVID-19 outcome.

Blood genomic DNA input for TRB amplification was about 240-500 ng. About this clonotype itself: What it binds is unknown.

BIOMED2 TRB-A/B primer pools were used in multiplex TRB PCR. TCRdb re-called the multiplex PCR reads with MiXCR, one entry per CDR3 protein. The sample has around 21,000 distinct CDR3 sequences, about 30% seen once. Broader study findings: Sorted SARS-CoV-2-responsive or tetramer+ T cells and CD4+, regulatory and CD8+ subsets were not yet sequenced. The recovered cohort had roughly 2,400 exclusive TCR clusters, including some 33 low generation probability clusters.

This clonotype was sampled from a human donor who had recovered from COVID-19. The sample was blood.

CDR3 region: CASSLWRSGNTIYF. The CDR3 nucleotides read TGTGCCAGCAGTTTATGGAGATCTGGAAACACCATATATTTT. V and J are TRBV6-5 and TRBJ1-3, with D hard to call. From germline, CDR1 is MNHEY and CDR2 SVGAGI. This CDR3 is 14 amino acids long. Trimming took 4 bases from V and 1 from J, leaving 8 bases between them.